This TCR beta chain was recorded in a study of blood T cell repertoires in COVID-19. Repertoires were generated with immunoSEQ multiplex PCR, while TCRdb's copy carries only in-frame clones and drops some. The sample lists 100,000 or so clones, roughly 85% occurring once. This TCR was sampled from a man between 65 and 85 years old with active or convalescent COVID-19. The sequenced sample was peripheral blood.

CDR3 nucleotides: TGTGCCAGCAGCTTGCTTGCAACGAGTCGGCCCCAGCATTTT. It encodes CASSLLATSRPQHF. The chain links TRBV5-5 to TRBJ1-5; no clear D. The V gene lost 1 base and the J gene lost 9 bases, with 14 bases spanning the gap. Germline lookup yields CDR1 SGHKS and CDR2 YYEKEE (reference sequence). The CDR3 has 14 amino acids.